This passage covers 30 T cell receptor beta chains from one sample sequenced in a study of blood T cells in healthy people across ages. Combining a sample-barcoded 5' primer with a J-beta primer mix, a second PCR ran for roughly 7 to 12 cycles. TCRdb passed the 5' RACE reads through MiXCR, listing each CDR3 protein once. The sample lists around 900,000 distinct CDR3 sequences; under 30% were seen once. The specimen was blood. Receptor source: a woman over 75 in good health.

This clonotype appeared many times. This sequence joins TRBV10-3 and TRBJ1-2, with D uncertain. From germline, CDR1 is ENHRY and CDR2 SYGVKD. The V end lost 5 bases, the J end lost 4 bases, and 5 bases lay between the germline ends. The CDR3 contains 11 residues. CDR3 region: CAISNSYGYTF. Here the CDR3 DNA reads TGTGCCATCAGTAACAGCTATGGCTACACCTTC.

V is TRBV5-1 and J is TRBJ1-5; D gene ambiguous. This CDR3 has 13 amino acids. Germline V gene sequence: CDR1 SGHRS, CDR2 YFSETQ. V lost 0 bases and J 8 bases, leaving 9 bases between the germline ends. The CDR3 sequence is CASSLVRGKPQHF. The CDR3 bases are TGCGCCAGCAGCTTGGTTCGTGGGAAGCCCCAGCATTTT.

The rearrangement joins TRBV6-2 or TRBV6-3 to TRBJ2-3, with TRBD2 matching 10 bases. The germline V gene has CDR1 MNHEY and CDR2 SVGEGT. This CDR3 spans 19 amino acids. The V segment lost 6 bases and the J segment 1 base; nucleotides outside the gene matches: 16. The CDR3 nucleotides read TGTGCCAGCAGGCCCATGGCGCGGTCTAGCGGGGGCCGCACAGATACGCAGTATTTT. Translating it yields CASRPMARSSGGRTDTQYF.

This clonotype was detected many times. J is TRBJ2-3 and V is TRBV18; D is unresolved. Germline V gene sequence: CDR1 KGHSH, CDR2 LQKENI. The CDR3 extends over 16 amino acids. Trimming removed 3 bases from V and 0 bases from J, with 13 bases in between. CDR3 amino acids: CASSPATFVSTDTQYF. In nucleotides, the CDR3 is TGTGCCAGCTCACCTGCGACTTTCGTTAGCACAGATACGCAGTATTTT.

There are many counts of this clonotype. The rearrangement joins TRBV7-2 to TRBJ2-4; 7 bases agree with TRBD1. The germline V gene encodes CDR1 SGHTA and CDR2 FQGNSA. V gave up 3 bases and J gave up 0 bases; unmatched junction bases: 5. The CDR3 is made up of 16 amino acids. CDR3 sequence (DNA): TGTGCCAGCAGCTTCACAGGGGCTTCAGCCAAAAACATTCAGTACTTC. Translation gives CASSFTGASAKNIQYF.

This clonotype was counted at least ten times. V and J are TRBV12-3 or TRBV12-4 and TRBJ2-7, with 7 bases matching TRBD1. This CDR3 region has 15 residues. Trimming cost V 6 bases and J 7 bases; bases outside gene matches: 15. The CDR3 is CASRQQGTEGAEQYF. DNA of the CDR3: TGTGCCAGCAGGCAACAGGGGACAGAAGGTGCGGAGCAGTACTTC.

Only a few counts were recorded for this clonotype. The V gene is TRBV29-1, the J gene TRBJ2-5; possibly TRBD1 or TRBD2 for D (6 bases each). Germline-derived CDR1 and CDR2 are SQVTM and ANQGSEA. The germline V and J ends were trimmed by 7 bases and 7 bases, with 19 bases remaining between them. The CDR3 is 13 amino acids. This CDR3 reads CSASKGGRGTQYF. The DNA for the CDR3 is TGCAGCGCCTCTAAGGGGGGAAGAGGGACCCAGTACTTC.

This clonotype was picked up many times. CDR3 amino acids: CSVSGVQETQYF. In DNA, the CDR3 is TGCAGCGTTTCCGGGGTCCAAGAGACCCAGTACTTC. The chain has TRBV29-1 and TRBJ2-5, with D possibly TRBD2 on 5 matching bases. The V gene lost 5 bases and the J gene lost 1 base, with 8 bases spanning the gap. In germline, CDR1 is SQVTM, CDR2 ANQGSEA. The CDR3 has 12 residues.

This clonotype came up many times. The V call is TRBV5-4, the J call TRBJ2-7, with D possibly TRBD2 on 5 matching bases. V gave up 1 base and J gave up 6 bases, with 14 bases separating them. Germline lookup yields CDR1 SGHNT and CDR2 YYREEE (reference sequence). The CDR3 extends over 14 amino acids. The CDR3 region has the DNA TGTGCCAGCAGCTTGACTACTGGGAGTGGCGAGCAGTACTTC. The encoded protein is CASSLTTGSGEQYF.

This chain uses TRBV6-2 or TRBV6-3 with TRBJ2-1; D is possibly TRBD1 (6 bases). V was pared by 6 bases and J by 10 bases, with 16 bases between. CDR3 size: 13 residues. The germline V gene encodes CDR1 MNHEY and CDR2 SVGEGT. CDR3 amino acids: CASSYLIDREQFF. The CDR3 nucleotides read TGTGCCAGCAGCTACCTGATAGACAGGGAGCAGTTCTTC.

DNA of the CDR3: TGCGCCAGCAGCTTGTTTCGAGGACAAGATACCGGGGAGCTGTTTTTT. Its translation is CASSLFRGQDTGELFF. The chain recombines TRBV5-1 with TRBJ2-2, with a tentative D call TRBD1 (5 bases). The germline V and J ends were trimmed by 1 base and 5 bases, with 15 bases remaining between them. The CDR3 runs 16 residues. Per the germline V gene, CDR1 is SGHRS and CDR2 is YFSETQ.

A few counts support this clonotype. This chain links TRBV5-1 with TRBJ2-3; possible D gene TRBD1, 5 bases. Trimming removed 0 bases at V and 2 bases at J, with 10 bases between. The germline V gene encodes CDR1 SGHRS and CDR2 YFSETQ. The CDR3 spans 15 residues. The CDR3 nucleotides read TGCGCCAGCAGCTTGGTTCAGGGCCTCACAGATACGCAGTATTTT. Translating it yields CASSLVQGLTDTQYF.

This clonotype was seen at least ten times. The chain couples TRBV24-1 to TRBJ2-3, with 7 bases identical to TRBD1. V was pared by 7 bases and J by 3 bases, with 0 bases of the junction left unmatched. The CDR3 spans 12 residues. CDR1 is KGHDR and CDR2 is SFDVKD in the germline V gene. CDR3 sequence: CATRTGTDTQYF. CDR3 in DNA: TGTGCCACCAGGACAGGGACAGATACGCAGTATTTT.

This clonotype was counted only a few times. The chain links TRBV7-6 to TRBJ2-3, with D uncertain. The CDR3 spans 14 residues. Germline assignment: CDR1 SGHVS and CDR2 FNYEAQ. V was clipped by 1 base and J by 5 bases, with 10 bases between them. The CDR3 DNA reads TGTGCCAGCAGCTTAGGGACCGACCAAGATACGCAGTATTTT. Its protein is CASSLGTDQDTQYF.

V is TRBV20-1 and J is TRBJ2-1; a possible D gene is TRBD2 (6 bases). The J call may be wrong; the DNA end is better matched by TRBJ2-7. The germline V gene encodes CDR1 DFQATT and CDR2 SNEGSKA (reference sequence). The CDR3 extends over 12 amino acids. CDR3 in DNA: TGCAGTGCCAATACTGACGGGGGTGAGCAGTACTTC. It codes for CSANTDGGEQYF.

This clonotype was seen at least ten times. The CDR3 here is CAISEDRVGIQYF. For the CDR3, the DNA is TGTGCCATCAGTGAGGACAGGGTAGGCATTCAGTACTTC. This chain links TRBV10-3 with TRBJ2-4; 7 bases match TRBD1. The CDR3 length is 13 residues. Per the germline V gene, CDR1 is ENHRY and CDR2 is SYGVKD. The V segment lost 2 bases and the J segment 9 bases; nucleotides outside the gene matches: 4.

The V gene is TRBV12-3 or TRBV12-4, the J gene TRBJ2-3; TRBD1 agrees at 7 bases. The CDR3 is made up of 13 amino acids. Trimming cost V 6 bases and J 13 bases; bases outside gene matches: 13. CDR3 DNA: TGTGCCAGCAGCTCAACAGGGGAAGATGCGGAGTATTTT. It is translated as CASSSTGEDAEYF.

For this clonotype: A much larger clonotype is one base distant, so this may be a read error. The rearrangement joins TRBV12-3 or TRBV12-4 to TRBJ2-2; D not resolved. Deletions cut 6 bases from V and 6 bases from J, with 14 bases between. The CDR3 contains 14 residues. The DNA for the CDR3 is TGTGCCAGCAGCCTCCTGGATAAAGCCGGGGAGCTGTTTTTT. Translating it yields CASSLLDKAGELFF.

This clonotype occurred many times. The V call is TRBV30, the J call TRBJ2-1; 8 bases fit TRBD1. The CDR3 contains 12 residues. V lost 3 bases and J lost 8; bases outside the gene matches: 3. Germline assignment: CDR1 GTSNPN and CDR2 SVGIG (reference sequence). In DNA, the CDR3 is TGTGCCTGGAGCAGACAGGGGTATGAGCAGTTCTTC. Translation: CAWSRQGYEQFF.

This clonotype was found a few times. This sequence may be a read error, since a much larger clone differs from it by one base. The J gene is TRBJ1-2, the V gene TRBV6-1; 8 bases fit TRBD1. CDR1 MNHNS and CDR2 SASEGT come from the germline V gene. The CDR3 is 15 amino acids. The ends lost 1 base at V and 5 bases at J; junction bases unmatched: 6. DNA of the CDR3: TGTGCCAGCAGTGAAGGAGGGACAGGAATTTATGGCTACACCTTC. It encodes CASSEGGTGIYGYTF.

Worth noting for this clonotype: This may be a read error, as it is one base from a much larger clone. The chain is built from TRBV7-9 and TRBJ2-5, with no clear D. This CDR3 spans 15 amino acids. Trimming took off 1 base at V and 11 bases at J, with 20 bases between the two ends. The germline CDR1 and CDR2 sequences are SEHNR and FQNEAQ (reference sequence). In DNA, the CDR3 is TGTGCCAGCAGCTTAGTGGTCACAGAATTCAATGAGCAGTACTTC. This encodes CASSLVVTEFNEQYF. The whole variable domain, filled in from reference TRBV7-9 and TRBJ2-5, reads DTGVSQNPRHKITKRGQNVTFRCDPISEHNRLYWYRQTLGQGPEFLTYFQNEAQLEKSRLLSDRFSAERPKGSFSTLEIQRTEQGDSAMYLCASSLVVTEFNEQYFGPGTRLLVL.

Many counts were recorded for this clonotype. The rearrangement links TRBV28 to TRBJ2-3; 9 bases are a match to TRBD2. Germline V gene data show CDR1 as MDHEN and CDR2 as SYDVKM. The CDR3 runs to 15 residues. V trimming: 4 bases; J trimming: 2 bases; junction bases outside the gene matches: 4. The CDR3 spells CASSSTSGFTDTQYF. The CDR3 nucleotides read TGTGCCAGCAGTTCGACTAGCGGCTTCACAGATACGCAGTATTTT.

The chain has TRBV6-6 and TRBJ2-3, with 9 bases that match TRBD1. J was trimmed by 3 bases and V by 0 bases; bases with no gene match: 7. Germline V gives CDR1 MNHNY, CDR2 SVGAGI (reference sequence). The CDR3 extends over 17 amino acids. The CDR3 loop is CASSYSVGDRETDTQYF. CDR3 in DNA: TGTGCCAGCAGTTACTCGGTCGGGGACAGGGAAACAGATACGCAGTATTTT.

The chain has TRBV12-3 or TRBV12-4 and TRBJ2-2; D could derive from TRBD1 or TRBD2 (5 bases each). Trimming shortened V by 6 bases and J by 1 base, and 12 bases separated the two germline ends. The CDR3 runs 15 residues. The CDR3 loop is CASSRDGVNTGELFF. The CDR3 coding sequence is TGTGCCAGCAGCCGGGACGGGGTGAACACCGGGGAGCTGTTTTTT.

The V gene is TRBV13, the J gene TRBJ2-1, with 13 positions matching TRBD2. CDR1 and CDR2 (germline): PRHDT, FYEKMQ (reference sequence). V shed 4 bases and J 10 bases; nucleotides not matched to a gene: 7. The CDR3 runs 15 residues. The CDR3: CASSSTSGGAWEQFF. The CDR3 DNA is TGTGCCAGCAGCTCTACTAGCGGGGGGGCCTGGGAGCAGTTCTTC.

This sequence joins TRBV6-1 and TRBJ2-1, with 7 positions matching TRBD2. From germline, CDR1 is MNHNS and CDR2 SASEGT. V gave up 3 bases and J gave up 3 bases; unmatched junction bases: 5. CDR3 length: 15 amino acids. CDR3 in amino acids: CASSDQAGSYNEQFF. CDR3 nucleotide sequence: TGTGCCAGCAGTGATCAAGCGGGGAGCTACAATGAGCAGTTCTTC.

The CDR3 here is CASRADTVKETQYF. Here the CDR3 DNA reads TGTGCCAGCAGGGCGGACACGGTTAAAGAGACCCAGTACTTC. The chain links TRBV28 to TRBJ2-5; D perhaps matches TRBD1 (5 bases). The CDR3 has 14 amino acids. Trimming took off 6 bases at V and 3 bases at J, with 14 bases between the two ends. CDR1 is MDHEN, CDR2 SYDVKM, per germline.

There are many counts of this clonotype. This chain joins TRBV18 and TRBJ2-1; D is uncertain. Germline V gene lookup returns CDR1 KGHSH and CDR2 LQKENI. The CDR3 runs 17 residues. Trimming stripped 6 bases from V and 0 bases from J, with 18 bases between. CDR3 in amino acids: CASSPLTTSSSYNEQFF. CDR3 bases: TGTGCCAGCTCCCCCCTAACAACTTCAAGCTCCTACAATGAGCAGTTCTTC. The entire variable domain, with the rest obtained from reference TRBV18 and TRBJ2-1, is as follows: NAGVMQNPRHLVRRRGQEARLRCSPMKGHSHVYWYRQLPEEGLKFMVYLQKENIIDESGMPKERFSAEFPKEGPSILRIQQVVRGDSAAYFCASSPLTTSSSYNEQFFGPGTRLTVL.

In its sample, this clonotype was seen many times. The chain carries TRBV20-1 and TRBJ1-5; 10 nucleotides line up with TRBD1. CDR1 is DFQATT, CDR2 SNEGSKA, per germline (reference sequence). V lost 5 bases to trimming and J lost 7 bases; unmatched junction nucleotides: 8. The CDR3 extends over 14 amino acids. The CDR3 coding sequence is TGCAGTGCTTCCGACAGGGGGCTTAAGCAGCCCCAGCATTTT. Translation gives CSASDRGLKQPQHF.

In regard to this clonotype: This may stem from a read error, because a much larger clone lies one nucleotide away. This chain connects TRBV6-6 to TRBJ1-2; no reliable D call. Germline CDR1 and CDR2: MNHNY and SVGAGI (reference sequence). The CDR3 runs to 15 residues. CDR3 residues: CASSAPAPPNYDYTF. The CDR3 region has the DNA TGTGCCAGCAGTGCCCCCGCCCCCCCCAACTATGACTACACCTTC.